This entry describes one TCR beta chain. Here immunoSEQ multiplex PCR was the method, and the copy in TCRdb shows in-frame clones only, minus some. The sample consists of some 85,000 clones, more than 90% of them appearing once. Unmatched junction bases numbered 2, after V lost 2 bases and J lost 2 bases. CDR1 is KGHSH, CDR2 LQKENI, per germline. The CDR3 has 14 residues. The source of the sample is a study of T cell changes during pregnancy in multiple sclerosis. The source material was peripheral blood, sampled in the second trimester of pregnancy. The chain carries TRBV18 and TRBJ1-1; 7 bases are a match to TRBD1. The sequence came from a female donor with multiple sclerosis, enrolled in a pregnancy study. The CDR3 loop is CASSPSGGNTEAFF. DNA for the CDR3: TGTGCCAGCTCACCATCAGGGGGAAACACTGAAGCTTTCTTT.